These 27 T cell receptor beta chains were sequenced from one sample in a study of Graves' ophthalmopathy and Graves' hyperthyroidism. Amplification from RNA transcripts yielded the TCR beta CDR3 regions. The authors performed first-round RT-PCR with HTBI primers and then a second-round multiplex PCR. TCRdb re-called the multiplex PCR reads with MiXCR, one entry per CDR3 protein. Of 740,000 or so distinct CDR3 sequences listed, around 40% are singletons. Sequenced: peripheral blood. These TCRs come from an adult man with Graves' ophthalmopathy.

V usage is TRBV7-3 and J usage is TRBJ2-5; 12 bases align to TRBD1. The CDR3 spans 16 residues. J gave up 4 bases and V 4 bases, and 7 bases lay outside the gene matches. CDR1 and CDR2 from the germline V gene are SGHTA and FQGTGA. The CDR3 DNA is TGTGCCAGCAGCTCCACCGGGACAGGGGGCCCAGAGACCCAGTACTTC. This sequence encodes CASSSTGTGGPETQYF.

The sample holds a few counts of this clonotype. CDR3 nucleotide sequence: TGTGCCAGCAGCATAAGACAGGCAGCCTACGAGCAGTACTTC. Translation: CASSIRQAAYEQYF. The chain couples TRBV7-2 to TRBJ2-7, with D maybe TRBD1 (6 bases). Germline-derived CDR1 and CDR2 are SGHTA and FQGNSA. The CDR3 consists of 14 residues. Trimming took off 5 bases at V and 2 bases at J, with 13 bases between the two ends. Full variable domain (outside the CDR3, taken from reference TRBV7-2 and TRBJ2-7): GAGVSQSPSNKVTEKGKDVELRCDPISGHTALYWYRQSLGQGLEFLIYFQGNSAPDKSGLPSDRFSAERTGGSVSTLTIQRTQQEDSAVYLCASSIRQAAYEQYFGPGTRLTVT.

In this sample, this clonotype turned up many times. The V gene is TRBV29-1, the J gene TRBJ1-5; D is undetermined. V was trimmed by 4 bases and J by 4 bases, leaving 8 bases between them. The CDR3 is 12 residues long. Germline V gene lookup returns CDR1 SQVTM and CDR2 ANQGSEA. The CDR3 protein is CSVGEPNQPQHF. The CDR3 DNA is TGCAGCGTTGGGGAGCCTAATCAGCCCCAGCATTTT.

This clonotype showed up just a few times. The chain carries TRBV12-3 or TRBV12-4 and TRBJ2-5, with a weak D call TRBD2 (5 bases). CDR3 length: 15 residues. Trimming removed 4 bases from V and 1 base from J, with 13 bases in between. CDR3 DNA sequence: TGTGCCAGCAGTTCCTCAGGACTGGCCCAAGAGACCCAGTACTTC. Its translation: CASSSSGLAQETQYF.

This rearrangement joins TRBV7-9 to TRBJ1-1; 7 positions match TRBD1. CDR1 is SEHNR, CDR2 FQNEAQ, per germline (reference sequence). V was pared by 1 base and J by 7 bases, with 6 bases of the junction left unmatched. The CDR3 loop spans 14 amino acids. CDR3 residues: CASSLGGRDSEAFF. The CDR3 DNA reads as TGTGCCAGCAGCTTAGGCGGGCGGGACAGTGAAGCTTTCTTT.

This clonotype was found a few times. The J gene is TRBJ1-4, the V gene TRBV12-3 or TRBV12-4, with 7 bases identical to TRBD1. Trimming took 4 bases from V and 7 from J; bases not matched to a gene: 9. The CDR3 runs 15 residues. This chain's CDR3 is CASSSSDREREKLFF. CDR3 DNA: TGTGCCAGCAGTTCATCAGACAGGGAACGTGAAAAACTGTTTTTT.

The J gene is TRBJ1-6, the V gene TRBV11-2; TRBD1 is a possible D gene (6 bases). CDR1 is SGHAT and CDR2 is FQNNGV in the germline V gene. V shed 5 bases and J shed 7 bases, with 15 bases lying between them. The CDR3 has 15 residues. The CDR3 reads CASSHTQTGNSPLHF. The DNA for the CDR3 is TGTGCCAGCAGCCATACCCAGACAGGCAATTCACCCCTCCACTTT.

This clonotype was counted once. This may come from a read error, since a much larger clone is one base off. The chain joins TRBV20-1 to TRBJ1-1, with a weak D call TRBD1 (6 bases). The CDR3 loop spans 17 amino acids. In germline, CDR1 is DFQATT, CDR2 SNEGSKA (reference sequence). V lost 0 bases, J lost 1 base, and 18 bases lay in between. CDR3: CSARDHMGTWPNTEAFF. As DNA, the CDR3 is TGCAGTGCTAGAGATCATATGGGGACATGGCCGAACACTGAAGCTTTCTTT.

This clonotype was seen repeatedly, ten times or more. The V gene is TRBV11-2, the J gene TRBJ1-1, with D tentatively TRBD1 (5 bases). V was shortened by 2 bases and J by 3 bases, with 10 bases between the two germline ends. In germline, CDR1 is SGHAT, CDR2 FQNNGV. The CDR3 spans 14 residues. CDR3 bases: TGTGCCAGCAGCTTAATTGTCAGGGACACTGAAGCTTTCTTT. It encodes CASSLIVRDTEAFF.

There are a few counts of this clonotype. This rearrangement joins TRBV7-9 to TRBJ2-5; D may be TRBD2 (5 bases). The CDR3 has 12 residues. Germline CDR1 reads SEHNR; CDR2 reads FQNEAQ (reference sequence). V lost 5 bases, J lost 5 bases, and 9 bases lay in between. As DNA, the CDR3 is TGTGCCAGCAGCCACGGCGGGGAGACCCAGTACTTC. Its translation is CASSHGGETQYF.

CDR3: CASSLEGGEGNQPQHF. Written as DNA, the CDR3 is TGTGCCAGCAGCTTAGAAGGGGGAGAGGGCAATCAGCCCCAGCATTTT. V usage is TRBV7-9 and J usage is TRBJ1-5; D possibly corresponds to TRBD1 (6 bases). The germline gives CDR1 SEHNR, CDR2 FQNEAQ (reference sequence). This CDR3 is built from 16 residues. V was cut by 1 base and J by 2 bases, with 12 bases left in between.

The V call is TRBV25-1, the J call TRBJ2-2; maybe TRBD1 (5 bases). Germline CDR1 is MGHDK and CDR2 is SYGVNS. Trimming pared 1 base from V and 6 bases from J, leaving 6 bases between. The CDR3 sequence is 13 residues long. The CDR3 protein is CASSESRAGELFF. In nucleotides, the CDR3 is TGTGCCAGCAGTGAATCCAGGGCCGGGGAGCTGTTTTTT.

The V call is TRBV4-1, the J call TRBJ1-1, with D perhaps TRBD1 (5 bases). V lost 0 bases, J lost 6 bases, and 11 bases lay in between. The germline CDR1 and CDR2 sequences are MGHRA and YSYEKL. The CDR3 sequence is 14 residues long. DNA for the CDR3: TGCGCCAGCAGCCAAGATTCTTGGGGGGCTGAAGCTTTCTTT. It codes for CASSQDSWGAEAFF.

A word on this clonotype: Since a much larger clone is just one base distant, this may be a read error. V gene TRBV15 combines with J gene TRBJ2-7; perhaps TRBD1 as D (6 bases). Germline V CDR1 and CDR2: LNHNV, YYDKDF (reference sequence). The CDR3 is made up of 13 amino acids. The CDR3 region is CATSSQQGAERYF. As DNA, the CDR3 is TGTGCCACCAGCAGCCAACAGGGAGCCGAGCGGTACTTC.

The table lists this clonotype with many counts. This rearrangement joins TRBV10-3 to TRBJ2-5, with D possibly TRBD1 on 6 matching bases. Trimming took 2 bases from V and 1 from J, leaving 8 bases between them. This CDR3 spans 14 amino acids. CDR1 is ENHRY and CDR2 is SYGVKD in the germline V gene. The CDR3 sequence is CAISEEGGQETQYF. The DNA for the CDR3 is TGTGCCATCAGTGAGGAAGGGGGCCAAGAGACCCAGTACTTC.

This clonotype was counted many times. V and J are TRBV6-6 and TRBJ1-2; no reliable D call. V dropped 5 bases and J dropped 8 bases, with 9 bases sitting between them. This CDR3 has 11 residues. Germline CDR1 is MNHNY and CDR2 is SVGAGI (reference sequence). CDR3 loop: CASSVGSGYTF. As DNA, the CDR3 is TGTGCCAGCAGTGTGGGCAGCGGCTACACCTTC.

This clonotype has only one observation. The chain carries TRBV10-2 and TRBJ1-5; 10 bases match TRBD1. The J segment lost 1 base and the V segment lost 6 bases, leaving 24 bases of the junction unmatched. Germline-derived CDR1 and CDR2 are WSHSY and SAAADI. The CDR3 extends over 22 amino acids. For the CDR3, the DNA is TGCGCCAGCAGCCAAGATGGGGCAACCGGGACAGGGGCATTTAGGAGCAATCAGCCCCAGCATTTT. Translation: CASSQDGATGTGAFRSNQPQHF.

The chain has TRBV2 and TRBJ1-6, with D maybe TRBD1 (6 bases). Germline values: CDR1 SNHLY, CDR2 FYNNEI. Trimming took off 6 bases at V and 3 bases at J, with 12 bases between the two ends. This CDR3 region has 15 residues. The CDR3 nucleotides are TGTGCCAGCAGAGAACAGGGAAGCTATAATTCACCCCTCCACTTT. This codes for CASREQGSYNSPLHF.

Many counts were recorded for this clonotype. V usage is TRBV13 and J usage is TRBJ1-2; TRBD1 might be the D (5 bases). The CDR3 is 14 residues long. Germline loops: CDR1 PRHDT, CDR2 FYEKMQ (reference sequence). V lost 5 bases, J lost 8 bases, and 18 bases lay in between. The CDR3 sequence: CASSLAMTEKGYTF. The DNA of the CDR3 is TGTGCCAGCAGCCTAGCTATGACAGAAAAGGGCTACACCTTC. Drawing the rest from reference TRBV13 and TRBJ1-2, the complete variable domain is AAGVIQSPRHLIKEKRETATLKCYPIPRHDTVYWYQQGPGQDPQFLISFYEKMQSDKGSIPDRFSAQQFSDYHSELNMSSLELGDSALYFCASSLAMTEKGYTFGSGTRLTVV.

The chain joins TRBV5-1 to TRBJ2-7; TRBD2 matches at 9 bases. Germline V gene data show CDR1 as SGHRS and CDR2 as YFSETQ. The CDR3 is 14 amino acids. V lost 5 bases and J lost 1; bases outside the gene matches: 4. CDR3 region: CASRTTSGSYEQYF. The CDR3 bases are TGCGCCAGCAGAACCACTAGCGGGTCCTACGAGCAGTACTTC.

The rearrangement links TRBV20-1 to TRBJ2-5, with a possible D match to TRBD1 (6 bases). Looked up from germline, CDR1 is DFQATT and CDR2 is SNEGSKA (reference sequence). With 3 bases removed from V and 5 bases from J, the gap between germline ends came to 16 bases. CDR3 length equals 14 residues. For the CDR3, the DNA is TGCAGTGCTAGCTACCGGGCCCAGGGGGAGACCCAGTACTTC. It translates to CSASYRAQGETQYF.

This CDR3 reads CASSLAAQGIIYEQYF. In DNA, the CDR3 is TGTGCCAGCAGCTTAGCGGCACAGGGGATTATTTACGAGCAGTACTTC. The chain joins TRBV7-2 to TRBJ2-7; 7 positions agree with TRBD1. The germline V gene encodes CDR1 SGHTA and CDR2 FQGNSA. Trimming removed 0 bases from V and 4 bases from J; junction bases left unmatched: 9. CDR3 size: 16 residues.

This clonotype was counted a few times. The chain uses TRBV19 and TRBJ1-2; 9 bases match TRBD1. Germline V gene lookup returns CDR1 LNHDA and CDR2 SQIVND (reference sequence). The CDR3 covers 16 residues. Germline trimming cut 3 bases from V and 5 bases from J; bases unmatched to any gene: 10. Here the CDR3 reads CASSIPGQGVSYGYTF. CDR3 coding DNA: TGTGCCAGTAGTATTCCGGGACAGGGAGTCTCGTATGGCTACACCTTC.

The chain couples TRBV10-3 to TRBJ2-3; 9 bases align to TRBD2. The V gene end was trimmed by 6 bases and the J gene end by 1 base; junction bases not matched to a gene: 5. The germline gives CDR1 ENHRY, CDR2 SYGVKD. CDR3 size: 15 residues. CDR3 amino acids: CAIRVSSGGTDTQYF. The CDR3 region has the DNA TGTGCCATCAGGGTTTCTAGCGGGGGCACAGATACGCAGTATTTT.

This clonotype was picked up a small number of times. The J gene is TRBJ1-4, the V gene TRBV25-1; D remains ambiguous. CDR3 length: 14 residues. Between the trimmed V and J ends, which lost 5 bases and 7 bases, there was a span of 14 bases. Germline V gives CDR1 MGHDK, CDR2 SYGVNS. The CDR3 region has the DNA TGTGCCAGCAGTTTAGGGCCGACGGTTGAAAAACTGTTTTTT. Translated, it gives CASSLGPTVEKLFF. Full variable domain (remainder filled in from reference TRBV25-1 and TRBJ1-4): EADIYQTPRYLVIGTGKKITLECSQTMGHDKMYWYQQDPGMELHLIHYSYGVNSTEKGDLSSESTVSRIRTEHFPLTLESARPSHTSQYLCASSLGPTVEKLFFGSGTQLSVL.

The chain recombines TRBV20-1 with TRBJ1-2; D might be TRBD1 (6 bases). The ends were cut back, 0 bases at V and 6 bases at J, with 17 bases in the middle. The germline V gene has CDR1 DFQATT and CDR2 SNEGSKA (reference sequence). This CDR3 has 15 amino acids. The CDR3 DNA is TGCAGTGCTAGAGATCGGGAAAGGGGGTATGATGGCTACACCTTC. It specifies CSARDRERGYDGYTF.

The rearrangement links TRBV6-5 to TRBJ2-6; D gene unclear. Trimming shortened V by 1 base and J by 2 bases, and 6 bases separated the two germline ends. Germline values: CDR1 MNHEY, CDR2 SVGAGI. This CDR3 has 15 residues. This CDR3 reads CASSYYVAGANVLTF. As DNA, the CDR3 is TGTGCCAGCAGTTACTATGTCGCTGGGGCCAACGTCCTGACTTTC.